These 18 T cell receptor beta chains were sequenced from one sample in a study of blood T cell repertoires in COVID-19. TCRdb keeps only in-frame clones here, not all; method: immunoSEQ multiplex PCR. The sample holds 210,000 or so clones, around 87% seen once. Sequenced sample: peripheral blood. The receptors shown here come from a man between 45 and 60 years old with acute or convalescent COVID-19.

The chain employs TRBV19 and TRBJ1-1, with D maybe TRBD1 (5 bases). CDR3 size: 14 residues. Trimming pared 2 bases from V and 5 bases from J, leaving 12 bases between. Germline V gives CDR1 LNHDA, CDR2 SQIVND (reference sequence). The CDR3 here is CASSIQGLGTEAFF. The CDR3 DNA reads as TGTGCCAGTAGTATACAGGGACTTGGGACTGAAGCTTTCTTT. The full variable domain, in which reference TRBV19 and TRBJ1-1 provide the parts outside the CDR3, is DGGITQSPKYLFRKEGQNVTLSCEQNLNHDAMYWYRQDPGQGLRLIYYSQIVNDFQKGDIAEGYSVSREKKESFPLTVTSAQKNPTAFYLCASSIQGLGTEAFFGQGTRLTVV.

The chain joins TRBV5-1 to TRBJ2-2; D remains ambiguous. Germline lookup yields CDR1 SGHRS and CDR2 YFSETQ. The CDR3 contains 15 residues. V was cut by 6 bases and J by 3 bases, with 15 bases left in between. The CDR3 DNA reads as TGCGCCAGCACCATTACTTCGAGCGACACCGGGGAGCTGTTTTTT. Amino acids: CASTITSSDTGELFF.

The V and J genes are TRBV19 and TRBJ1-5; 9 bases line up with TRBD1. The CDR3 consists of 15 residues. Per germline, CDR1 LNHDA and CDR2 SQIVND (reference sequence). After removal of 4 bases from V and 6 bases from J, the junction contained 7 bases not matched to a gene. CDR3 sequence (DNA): TGTGCCAGTAGTACTGGACAGGGGAATGGTCAGCCCCAGCATTTT. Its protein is CASSTGQGNGQPQHF.

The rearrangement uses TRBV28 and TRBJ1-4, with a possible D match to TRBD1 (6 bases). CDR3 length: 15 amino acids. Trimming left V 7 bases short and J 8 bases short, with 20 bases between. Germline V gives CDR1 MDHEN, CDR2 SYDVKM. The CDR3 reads CASNLRTEKGEKLFF. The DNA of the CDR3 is TGTGCCAGCAACCTACGGACAGAAAAGGGAGAAAAACTGTTTTTT.

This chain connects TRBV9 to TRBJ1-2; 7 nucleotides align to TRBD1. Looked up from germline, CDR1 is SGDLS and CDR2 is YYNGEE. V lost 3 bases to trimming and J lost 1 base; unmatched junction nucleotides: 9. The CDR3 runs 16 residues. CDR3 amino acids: CASSAIGTARNYGYTF. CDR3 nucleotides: TGTGCCAGCAGCGCGATCGGGACAGCTCGTAACTATGGCTACACCTTC.

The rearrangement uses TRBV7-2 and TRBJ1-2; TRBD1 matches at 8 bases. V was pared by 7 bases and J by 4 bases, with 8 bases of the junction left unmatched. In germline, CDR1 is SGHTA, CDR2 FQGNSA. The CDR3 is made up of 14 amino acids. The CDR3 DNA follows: TGTGCCAGCACCCGCATGGGGACAGGCTATGGCTACACCTTC. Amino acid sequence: CASTRMGTGYGYTF. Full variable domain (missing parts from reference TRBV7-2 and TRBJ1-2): GAGVSQSPSNKVTEKGKDVELRCDPISGHTALYWYRQSLGQGLEFLIYFQGNSAPDKSGLPSDRFSAERTGGSVSTLTIQRTQQEDSAVYLCASTRMGTGYGYTFGSGTRLTVV.

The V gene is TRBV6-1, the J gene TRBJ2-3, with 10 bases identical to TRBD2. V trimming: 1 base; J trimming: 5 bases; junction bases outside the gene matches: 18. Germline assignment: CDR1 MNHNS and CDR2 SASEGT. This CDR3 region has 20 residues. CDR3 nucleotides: TGTGCCAGCAGTGAAGTCCCGGGGCTTTGGGCTAGCGGGAGAAAAGATACGCAGTATTTT. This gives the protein CASSEVPGLWASGRKDTQYF.

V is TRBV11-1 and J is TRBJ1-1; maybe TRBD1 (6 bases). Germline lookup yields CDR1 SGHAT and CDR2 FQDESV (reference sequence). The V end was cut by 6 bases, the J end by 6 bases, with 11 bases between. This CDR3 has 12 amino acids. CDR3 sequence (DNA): TGTGCCAGCAGACAGGACAGTCCTGAAGCTTTCTTT. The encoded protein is CASRQDSPEAFF.

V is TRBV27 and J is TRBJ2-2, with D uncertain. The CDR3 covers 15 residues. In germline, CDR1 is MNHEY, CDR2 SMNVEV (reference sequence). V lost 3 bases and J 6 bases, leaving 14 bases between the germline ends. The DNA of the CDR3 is TGTGCCAGCAGTTTGCGGTCCCGCGACCCCGGGGAGCTGTTTTTT. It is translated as CASSLRSRDPGELFF.

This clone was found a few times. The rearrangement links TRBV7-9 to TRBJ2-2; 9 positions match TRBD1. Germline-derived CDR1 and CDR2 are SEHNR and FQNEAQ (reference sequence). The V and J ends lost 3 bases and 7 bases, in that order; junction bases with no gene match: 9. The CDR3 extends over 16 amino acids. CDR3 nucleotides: TGTGCCAGCAGCTTTGGCCGGGACAGGGCTGTCGGGGAGCTGTTTTTT. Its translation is CASSFGRDRAVGELFF.

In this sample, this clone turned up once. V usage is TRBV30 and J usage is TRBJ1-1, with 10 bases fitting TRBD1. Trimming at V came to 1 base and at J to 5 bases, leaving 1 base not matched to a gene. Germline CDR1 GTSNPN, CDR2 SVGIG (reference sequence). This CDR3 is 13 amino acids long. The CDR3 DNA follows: TGTGCCTGGAGTGGGGACAGGGGTACTGAAGCTTTCTTT. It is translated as CAWSGDRGTEAFF.

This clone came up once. The CDR3 spells CASSSGHPIEQFF. The CDR3 DNA reads TGCGCCAGCAGCTCCGGACACCCGATCGAGCAGTTCTTC. The chain couples TRBV5-1 to TRBJ2-1, with D possibly matching TRBD1 (5 bases). Germline V gene sequence: CDR1 SGHRS, CDR2 YFSETQ. V gave up 3 bases and J gave up 10 bases, with 14 bases separating them. The CDR3 sequence is 13 residues long.

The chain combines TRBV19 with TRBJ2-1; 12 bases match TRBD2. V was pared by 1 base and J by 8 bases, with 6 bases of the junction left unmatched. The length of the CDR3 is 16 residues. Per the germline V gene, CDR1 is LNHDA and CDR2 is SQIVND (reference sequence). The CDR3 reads CASSIAASGRAYEQFF. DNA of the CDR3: TGTGCCAGTAGTATAGCGGCTAGCGGGAGGGCTTATGAGCAGTTCTTC.

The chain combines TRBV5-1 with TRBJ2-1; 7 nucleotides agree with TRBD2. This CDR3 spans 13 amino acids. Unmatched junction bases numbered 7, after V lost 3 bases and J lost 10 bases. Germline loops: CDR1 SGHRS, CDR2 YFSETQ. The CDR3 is CASSSGEGLEQFF. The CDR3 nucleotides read TGCGCCAGCAGCTCCGGGGAGGGACTCGAGCAGTTCTTC.

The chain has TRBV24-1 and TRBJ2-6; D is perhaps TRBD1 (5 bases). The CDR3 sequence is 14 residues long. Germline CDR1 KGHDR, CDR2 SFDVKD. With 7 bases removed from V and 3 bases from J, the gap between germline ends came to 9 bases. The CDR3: CATSQGYGANVLTF. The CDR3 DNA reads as TGTGCCACCAGCCAGGGTTATGGGGCCAACGTCCTGACTTTC.

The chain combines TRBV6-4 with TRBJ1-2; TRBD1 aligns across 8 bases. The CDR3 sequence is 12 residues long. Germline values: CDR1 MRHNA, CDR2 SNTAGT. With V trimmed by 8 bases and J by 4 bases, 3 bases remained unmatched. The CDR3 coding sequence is TGTGCCAGCTCTGGACAGGGCTATGGCTACACCTTC. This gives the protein CASSGQGYGYTF.

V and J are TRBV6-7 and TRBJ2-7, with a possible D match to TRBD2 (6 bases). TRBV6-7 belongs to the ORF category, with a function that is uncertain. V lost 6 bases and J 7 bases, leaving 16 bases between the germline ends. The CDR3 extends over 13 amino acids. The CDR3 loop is CASRKGLKWEQYF. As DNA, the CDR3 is TGTGCCAGCAGAAAGGGACTGAAGTGGGAGCAGTACTTC.

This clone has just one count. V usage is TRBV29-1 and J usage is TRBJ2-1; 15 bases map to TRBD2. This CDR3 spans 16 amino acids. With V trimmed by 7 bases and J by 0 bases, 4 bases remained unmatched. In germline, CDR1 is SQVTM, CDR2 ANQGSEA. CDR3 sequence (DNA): TGCAGCGAAGGGACTAGCGGGAGGAGCTCCTACAATGAGCAGTTCTTC. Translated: CSEGTSGRSSYNEQFF.